Following are 21 T cell receptor beta chains from one sample sequenced in a study of T cell clones after liver transplantation. The table came from immunoSEQ multiplex PCR; TCRdb's copy has only in-frame clones and leaves some out. The table shows 98,000 or so clones, with 82% occurring only once. The sequences come from CD4+ T cells from blood, collected before liver transplant. The receptors derive from a human donor who received a liver transplant.

V gene TRBV4-3 combines with J gene TRBJ2-1; maybe TRBD2 (5 bases). The CDR3 has 16 residues. Between the trimmed V and J ends, which lost 1 base and 6 bases, there was a span of 16 bases. In germline, CDR1 is LGHNA, CDR2 YSLEER. The DNA of the CDR3 is TGCGCCAGCAGCCAAGGCAGTACCGGGAACATCAATGAGCAGTTCTTC. Its protein is CASSQGSTGNINEQFF.

The chain uses TRBV30 and TRBJ1-3; TRBD1 agrees at 7 bases. CDR1 GTSNPN and CDR2 SVGIG come from the germline V gene (reference sequence). The CDR3 covers 14 residues. The J segment lost 2 bases and the V segment lost 8 bases, leaving 9 bases of the junction unmatched. CDR3 in DNA: TGTGCCGGCAAGGACAGGTTCACTGGAAACACCATATATTTT. Translated, it gives CAGKDRFTGNTIYF.

This clone occurred once. The chain combines TRBV7-2 with TRBJ2-7, with D unclear. Trimming took off 4 bases at V and 1 base at J, with 5 bases between the two ends. The germline V gene has CDR1 SGHTA and CDR2 FQGNSA. This CDR3 contains 12 residues. In DNA, the CDR3 is TGTGCCAGCAGCTCTTATTCCTACGAGCAGTACTTC. Protein product: CASSSYSYEQYF.

A few counts support this clone. The chain carries TRBV7-8 and TRBJ2-7; 11 bases agree with TRBD2. This CDR3 is 15 amino acids long. Per germline, CDR1 SGHVS and CDR2 FQNEAQ. Trimming removed 5 bases from V and 6 bases from J; junction bases left unmatched: 9. CDR3 nucleotide sequence: TGTGCCAGCAGCCCAACTAGCGGGAGTTGGCGCGAGCAGTACTTC. Translated, it gives CASSPTSGSWREQYF. The full variable domain, with the rest looked up from reference TRBV7-8 and TRBJ2-7, is GAGVSQSPRYKVAKRGQDVALRCDPISGHVSLFWYQQALGQGPEFLTYFQNEAQLDKSGLPSDRFFAERPEGSVSTLKIQRTQQEDSAVYLCASSPTSGSWREQYFGPGTRLTVT.

V gene TRBV28 combines with J gene TRBJ1-2; the match to TRBD1 covers 7 bases. In germline, CDR1 is MDHEN, CDR2 SYDVKM. This CDR3 is 15 amino acids long. With V trimmed by 6 bases and J by 5 bases, 12 bases remained unmatched. CDR3 residues: CASSLPDRATYGYTF. Here the CDR3 DNA reads TGTGCCAGCAGCTTACCCGACAGGGCAACTTATGGCTACACCTTC.

The chain's CDR3 is CASSTRQGTGANVLTF. The DNA for the CDR3 is TGTGCCAGCAGCACCCGACAGGGTACTGGGGCCAACGTCCTGACTTTC. The V call is TRBV9, the J call TRBJ2-6, with TRBD1 identical over 7 bases. This CDR3 spans 16 amino acids. V shed 4 bases and J 2 bases; nucleotides not matched to a gene: 6. Per the germline V gene, CDR1 is SGDLS and CDR2 is YYNGEE.

In DNA, the CDR3 is TGTGCCAGCAGTTTAGGGCAGGGGGGCACAGATACGCAGTATTTT. This codes for CASSLGQGGTDTQYF. This chain joins TRBV27 and TRBJ2-3; TRBD1 aligns across 7 bases. The CDR3 contains 15 residues. V shed 2 bases, J shed 1 base, and the junction held 3 bases outside the gene matches. Germline values: CDR1 MNHEY, CDR2 SMNVEV (reference sequence).

This clone appeared a few times. CDR3 coding DNA: TGTGCCAGCAGTTTGGCGGCCGCAGACTACGAGCAGTACTTC. As protein: CASSLAAADYEQYF. The chain employs TRBV28 and TRBJ2-7; D is unresolved. With 3 bases removed from V and 3 bases from J, the gap between germline ends came to 12 bases. This CDR3 spans 14 amino acids. Germline CDR1 is MDHEN and CDR2 is SYDVKM.

V is TRBV7-9 and J is TRBJ2-3; TRBD2 matches at 10 bases. V was clipped by 5 bases and J by 3 bases; unmatched bases: 5. Germline CDR1 and CDR2: SEHNR and FQNEAQ (reference sequence). The CDR3 length is 15 residues. Here the CDR3 DNA reads TGTGCCAGCAGCCCACTAGCGGGGAGGACAGATACGCAGTATTTT. Protein: CASSPLAGRTDTQYF.

J is TRBJ2-7 and V is TRBV18; D not resolved. This CDR3 has 14 amino acids. Germline CDR1 reads KGHSH; CDR2 reads LQKENI. V lost 4 bases and J 2 bases, leaving 12 bases between the germline ends. The CDR3 DNA reads TGTGCCAGCTCACAGGGAATCGACACCTACGAGCAGTACTTC. Its protein is CASSQGIDTYEQYF.

The chain is built from TRBV7-3 and TRBJ2-3, with 10 positions matching TRBD2. CDR1 and CDR2 from the germline V gene are SGHTA and FQGTGA. The CDR3 length is 16 residues. V shed 4 bases, J shed 2 bases, and the junction held 6 bases outside the gene matches. The CDR3 sequence: CASSSISGGNTDTQYF. CDR3 coding DNA: TGTGCCAGCAGCTCAATTAGCGGGGGGAACACAGATACGCAGTATTTT. The entire variable domain, with the rest obtained from reference TRBV7-3 and TRBJ2-3, is as follows: GAGVSQTPSNKVTEKGKYVELRCDPISGHTALYWYRQSLGQGPEFLIYFQGTGAADDSGLPNDRFFAVRPEGSVSTLKIQRTERGDSAVYLCASSSISGGNTDTQYFGPGTRLTVL.

This sequence joins TRBV7-2 and TRBJ2-2, with D perhaps TRBD2 (5 bases). This CDR3 is built from 14 residues. V lost 2 bases and J lost 6, with 10 bases in between. Germline V gene sequence: CDR1 SGHTA, CDR2 FQGNSA. The CDR3 DNA reads TGTGCCAGCAGCTTAAGCGGTTGGGCCGGGGAGCTGTTTTTT. This encodes CASSLSGWAGELFF. Combining the CDR3 with reference TRBV7-2 and TRBJ2-2 gives the whole variable domain GAGVSQSPSNKVTEKGKDVELRCDPISGHTALYWYRQSLGQGLEFLIYFQGNSAPDKSGLPSDRFSAERTGGSVSTLTIQRTQQEDSAVYLCASSLSGWAGELFFGEGSRLTVL.

The rearrangement uses TRBV2 and TRBJ2-1, with 8 bases identical to TRBD1. This CDR3 is 15 amino acids long. Germline V gene sequence: CDR1 SNHLY, CDR2 FYNNEI. V was pared by 6 bases and J by 9 bases, with 13 bases of the junction left unmatched. The CDR3 region is CASSFDRGPSGEQFF. The CDR3 DNA reads as TGTGCCAGCAGCTTTGACAGGGGCCCATCGGGTGAGCAGTTCTTC. Variable domain in full (rest from reference TRBV2 and TRBJ2-1): EPEVTQTPSHQVTQMGQEVILRCVPISNHLYFYWYRQILGQKVEFLVSFYNNEISEKSEIFDDQFSVERPDGSNFTLKIRSTKLEDSAMYFCASSFDRGPSGEQFFGPGTRLTVL.

The chain recombines TRBV6-5 with TRBJ1-1, with no clear D. Trimming removed 4 bases at V and 8 bases at J, with 17 bases between. The CDR3 is 14 amino acids. Germline CDR1 MNHEY, CDR2 SVGAGI. CDR3 bases: TGTGCCAGCAGTTTCCTGAGGGAAACCCTCGAAGCTTTCTTT. This sequence encodes CASSFLRETLEAFF.

The chain is built from TRBV5-1 and TRBJ2-2; TRBD2 matches 7 bases. The CDR3 loop spans 16 amino acids. Germline V gene sequence: CDR1 SGHRS, CDR2 YFSETQ. The trim removed 4 bases at V and 8 bases at J, leaving 14 bases unmatched. CDR3 in amino acids: CASSPWGGDGLGELFF. The CDR3 DNA is TGCGCCAGCAGCCCCTGGGGGGGAGATGGTCTTGGGGAGCTGTTTTTT. Using reference TRBV5-1 and TRBJ2-2 for the parts outside the CDR3, the full variable domain is KAGVTQTPRYLIKTRGQQVTLSCSPISGHRSVSWYQQTPGQGLQFLFEYFSETQRNKGNFPGRFSGRQFSNSRSEMNVSTLELGDSALYLCASSPWGGDGLGELFFGEGSRLTVL.

The chain recombines TRBV21-1 with TRBJ2-7; the table's D call, TRBD2, has no DNA check behind it. TRBV21-1 is a pseudogene locus. The length of the CDR3 is 17 residues. The CDR3: CASSNELTSGSSREQYF. CDR3 in DNA: TGTGCCAGCAGCAATGAGCTGACTAGCGGGAGTTCAAGGGAGCAGTACTTC.

The chain uses TRBV7-2 and TRBJ1-1; D is unresolved. In germline, CDR1 is SGHTA, CDR2 FQGNSA. CDR3 length equals 14 residues. The ends were cut back, 1 base at V and 1 base at J, with 7 bases in the middle. CDR3 nucleotides: TGTGCCAGCAGCTTAGGGAACGCGAACACTGAAGCTTTCTTT. Translating it yields CASSLGNANTEAFF.

Notes on this clone: The junction departs from the called germline gene at one end, perhaps through a read error. V and J are TRBV27 and TRBJ1-1; a weak D match, TRBD1 (6 bases). Germline values: CDR1 MNHEY, CDR2 SMNVEV (reference sequence). This CDR3 is built from 16 residues. CDR3 DNA sequence: TGTGCCAGCAGATTATCACGGGACATCACGAACACTGAAGCTTTCTTT. As protein: CASRLSRDITNTEAFF.

This chain links TRBV7-8 with TRBJ2-3, with D possibly called TRBD1 or TRBD2 (7 bases each). V dropped 3 bases and J dropped 8 bases, with 18 bases sitting between them. The CDR3 loop spans 15 amino acids. The germline V gene encodes CDR1 SGHVS and CDR2 FQNEAQ. CDR3 in DNA: TGTGCCAGCAGCTTGGGGAGGGGGCTGAACCCTACGCAGTATTTT. The encoded protein is CASSLGRGLNPTQYF.

The J gene is TRBJ2-3, the V gene TRBV5-4; TRBD2 matches at 7 bases. Germline lookup yields CDR1 SGHNT and CDR2 YYREEE (reference sequence). This CDR3 is 15 amino acids long. V shed 3 bases, J shed 0 bases, and the junction held 4 bases outside the gene matches. CDR3 coding DNA: TGTGCCAGCAGCTCGGGGGGAGCTAGCACAGATACGCAGTATTTT. It is translated as CASSSGGASTDTQYF.

This sequence joins TRBV11-2 and TRBJ2-7, with TRBD2 identical over 7 bases. Germline CDR1 reads SGHAT; CDR2 reads FQNNGV. V was clipped by 6 bases and J by 0 bases; unmatched bases: 2. The CDR3 loop spans 13 amino acids. As DNA, the CDR3 is TGTGCCAGCAGTCGGGACTACTCCTACGAGCAGTACTTC. Protein product: CASSRDYSYEQYF.